This passage covers 9 T cell receptor beta chains from one sample sequenced in a study of T cells expressing NK-cell markers. TCRdb reprocessed the 5' RACE reads and keeps a single row for each CDR3 protein, giving no DNA. The sample holds approximately 550,000 distinct CDR3 sequences. Source material: blood T cells: a sorted CD56 or NKG2C T cell subset, CD4+ or CD8+ T cells, or bulk PBMC T cells (not recorded which). The receptors come from a man aged 18-30 years in good health.

The rearrangement uses TRBV7-2 and TRBJ2-7; the TCRdb call, TRBD1, lacks DNA for checking. Germline CDR1 and CDR2: SGHTA and FQGNSA. The CDR3 is 14 residues long. This CDR3 reads CASSPQGGRYEQYF.

This chain links TRBV20-1 with TRBJ2-3; as DNA is missing, the TRBD2 call by TCRdb cannot be tested. This CDR3 has 14 residues. The germline CDR1 and CDR2 sequences are DFQATT and SNEGSKA (reference sequence). The CDR3 loop reads CSGSPLAGKDTQYF.

CDR3 region: CASSSGQMQETQYF. The chain has TRBV5-6 and TRBJ2-5; TCRdb indicates TRBD1, and absent DNA this call remains unverified. Per germline, CDR1 SGHDT and CDR2 YYEEEE. The CDR3 spans 14 residues.

The chain combines TRBV18 with TRBJ2-1. CDR1 KGHSH and CDR2 LQKENI come from the germline V gene. The CDR3 totals 14 residues. The CDR3 reads CASSPQLRENEQFF. Filled out from reference TRBV18 and TRBJ2-1, the complete variable domain reads NAGVMQNPRHLVRRRGQEARLRCSPMKGHSHVYWYRQLPEEGLKFMVYLQKENIIDESGMPKERFSAEFPKEGPSILRIQQVVRGDSAAYFCASSPQLRENEQFFGPGTRLTVL.

The chain links TRBV10-3 to TRBJ2-7. CDR1 is ENHRY and CDR2 is SYGVKD in the germline V gene. This CDR3 is 13 amino acids long. CDR3 loop: CAISEAMSYEQYF.

The chain recombines TRBV7-2 with TRBJ2-2; TCRdb gives TRBD2 as the D gene, but with no DNA this cannot be confirmed. The CDR3 is made up of 16 amino acids. Germline values: CDR1 SGHTA, CDR2 FQGNSA. The CDR3 is CASSLNGPTTFGELFF.

The genes are TRBV4-1 and TRBJ1-6; the TRBD1 assignment by TCRdb is unverifiable without DNA. Per germline, CDR1 MGHRA and CDR2 YSYEKL. This CDR3 comprises 21 residues. The CDR3 loop reads CASSQGQLRDRMSSYNSPLHF.

The chain carries TRBV29-1 and TRBJ2-1; TCRdb's assignment of TRBD1 cannot be checked, as there is no DNA. The CDR3 runs to 12 residues. Per germline, CDR1 SQVTM and CDR2 ANQGSEA. CDR3 residues: CSVKPDPRRQFF.

The chain has TRBV12-5 and TRBJ2-3. This CDR3 region has 16 residues. Germline V gives CDR1 LGHNT, CDR2 FRNRAP. CDR3 sequence: CASGLVSTLSTDTQYF.